This passage covers 24 T cell receptor beta chains from one sample sequenced in a study of cytomegalovirus exposure and HLA in healthy donors. With 60 Vbeta and 13 Jbeta primers, the PCR was carried out. Sequencing was performed with immunoSEQ multiplex PCR; in TCRdb, only in-frame clones are kept and a portion is missing. The profile shows approximately 150,000 clones, about four fifths of them singletons. Source material: PBMCs. These receptors originate from a male donor in good health and CMV-seronegative.

The rearrangement joins TRBV2 to TRBJ2-7; 7 bases agree with TRBD2. Trimming at V came to 4 bases and at J to 6 bases, leaving 12 bases not matched to a gene. The CDR3 length is 15 residues. The germline V gene has CDR1 SNHLY and CDR2 FYNNEI. The CDR3 protein is CASSGAGPRGGEQYF. CDR3 coding DNA: TGTGCCAGCAGTGGGGCGGGGCCCCGCGGGGGCGAGCAGTACTTC. Drawing the rest from reference TRBV2 and TRBJ2-7, the complete variable domain is EPEVTQTPSHQVTQMGQEVILRCVPISNHLYFYWYRQILGQKVEFLVSFYNNEISEKSEIFDDQFSVERPDGSNFTLKIRSTKLEDSAMYFCASSGAGPRGGEQYFGPGTRLTVT.

The V call is TRBV7-9, the J call TRBJ1-2, with D hard to call. Germline V gene data show CDR1 as SEHNR and CDR2 as FQNEAQ (reference sequence). V was pared by 3 bases and J by 1 base, with 12 bases between. CDR3 length equals 15 residues. The CDR3 bases are TGTGCCAGCAGCTTCGGCGGGGAAATTAACTATGGCTACACCTTC. Residues: CASSFGGEINYGYTF.

The chain couples TRBV5-1 to TRBJ2-5, with 7 bases identical to TRBD1. The CDR3 covers 14 residues. V was clipped by 2 bases and J by 3 bases; unmatched bases: 4. CDR1 is SGHRS, CDR2 YFSETQ, per germline. CDR3 in DNA: TGCGCCAGCAGCTTTTCCGGGACAGAAGAGACCCAGTACTTC. This translates into CASSFSGTEETQYF.

The J gene is TRBJ2-2, the V gene TRBV6-4; 15 bases agree with TRBD2. The length of the CDR3 is 17 residues. Germline V gene lookup returns CDR1 MRHNA and CDR2 SNTAGT. The junction had 6 bases not matched to a gene; V was cut back by 8 bases and J by 2 bases. In nucleotides, the CDR3 is TGTGCCAGCCGGGGACTAGCGGGAGGATTAAACACCGGGGAGCTGTTTTTT. Protein product: CASRGLAGGLNTGELFF.

CDR3 sequence (DNA): TGCGCCAGCAGCCAAGATGAATTGAGGTCGGGTGGCTACACCTTC. It yields the protein CASSQDELRSGGYTF. This chain joins TRBV4-1 and TRBJ1-2; no definite D call. The V end was cut by 0 bases, the J end by 7 bases, with 15 bases between. Germline V gene lookup returns CDR1 MGHRA and CDR2 YSYEKL. This CDR3 is built from 15 residues.

The CDR3 coding sequence is TGTGCCAGTAGTATAGAGAGGTACCAAGAGACCCAGTACTTC. Protein: CASSIERYQETQYF. This chain connects TRBV19 to TRBJ2-5; D ambiguous. Trimming pared 0 bases from V and 0 bases from J, leaving 5 bases between. The CDR3 loop spans 14 amino acids. Germline values: CDR1 LNHDA, CDR2 SQIVND (reference sequence).

The chain is built from TRBV7-2 and TRBJ2-4, with 9 bases lining up with TRBD1. This CDR3 region has 14 residues. The V and J ends lost 3 bases and 8 bases, in that order; junction bases with no gene match: 5. Germline V lookup: CDR1 SGHTA, CDR2 FQGNSA. This CDR3 reads CASSFPGQGDIQYF. In nucleotides, the CDR3 is TGTGCCAGCAGCTTCCCGGGACAGGGCGACATTCAGTACTTC.

The chain carries TRBV27 and TRBJ2-7; possible D gene TRBD2, 5 bases. V lost 2 bases and J lost 1, with 12 bases in between. CDR3 length: 15 residues. The V gene's germline CDR1 is MNHEY and CDR2 SMNVEV (reference sequence). The CDR3, as DNA: TGTGCCAGCAGTTTAGCGTTCAGGACTTCCTACGAGCAGTACTTC. Translated: CASSLAFRTSYEQYF.

The rearrangement uses TRBV6-5 and TRBJ1-5; D call uncertain. Trimming left V 4 bases short and J 9 bases short, with 13 bases between. Germline values: CDR1 MNHEY, CDR2 SVGAGI. CDR3 length equals 13 residues. DNA of the CDR3: TGTGCCAGCAGTTTGAGTGAAATGAGGCCCCAGCATTTT. It is translated as CASSLSEMRPQHF.

The gene calls are TRBV7-7 and TRBJ2-2, with 10 nucleotides matching TRBD2. Germline trimming cut 8 bases from V and 5 bases from J; bases unmatched to any gene: 5. There are 14 residues in the CDR3. Germline CDR1 is SSHAT and CDR2 is FNYEAQ (reference sequence). The CDR3 loop is CASRSSGSTGELFF. CDR3 DNA sequence: TGTGCCAGCCGATCTAGCGGGAGTACCGGGGAGCTGTTTTTT.

This rearrangement joins TRBV7-3 to TRBJ2-3; 12 bases match TRBD2. Trimming removed 2 bases from V and 2 bases from J; junction bases left unmatched: 5. Germline CDR1 SGHTA, CDR2 FQGTGA. The CDR3 covers 17 residues. The CDR3 spells CASSLYTSGRLTDTQYF. In DNA form, the CDR3 reads TGTGCCAGCAGCTTATACACTAGCGGGAGGCTCACAGATACGCAGTATTTT.

This chain joins TRBV7-2 and TRBJ1-5, with D perhaps TRBD1 (5 bases). CDR1 and CDR2 (germline): SGHTA, FQGNSA. The CDR3 length is 16 residues. V lost 3 bases and J 3 bases, leaving 15 bases between the germline ends. The chain's CDR3 is CASSLGGRAINQPQHF. CDR3 sequence (DNA): TGTGCCAGCAGCTTGGGCGGCAGGGCTATCAATCAGCCCCAGCATTTT.

This chain uses TRBV30 with TRBJ2-1, with a tentative D call TRBD2 (5 bases). The CDR3 length is 13 residues. Deletions cut 0 bases from V and 8 bases from J, with 11 bases between. Germline V lookup: CDR1 GTSNPN, CDR2 SVGIG (reference sequence). CDR3 DNA sequence: TGTGCCTGGAGTGTTCTGAGGGCCGATGAGCAGTTCTTC. Protein product: CAWSVLRADEQFF.

The chain carries TRBV6-5 and TRBJ1-1; the match to TRBD1 covers 7 bases. V dropped 6 bases and J dropped 6; count of bases not matched to a gene: 7. The CDR3 contains 13 residues. Per the germline V gene, CDR1 is MNHEY and CDR2 is SVGAGI. This CDR3 reads CASRWTGRPEAFF. CDR3 bases: TGTGCCAGCAGATGGACAGGCAGGCCTGAAGCTTTCTTT.

J is TRBJ1-5 and V is TRBV19; D not certain. The ends were cut back, 3 bases at V and 4 bases at J, with 10 bases in the middle. The germline gives CDR1 LNHDA, CDR2 SQIVND (reference sequence). This CDR3 spans 14 amino acids. CDR3 protein: CASSIGGFNQPQHF. The CDR3 bases are TGTGCCAGTAGTATTGGCGGATTTAATCAGCCCCAGCATTTT.

This chain joins TRBV13 and TRBJ2-7; D possibly corresponds to TRBD2 (6 bases). Between the trimmed V and J ends, which lost 5 bases and 7 bases, there was a span of 12 bases. This CDR3 has 12 amino acids. Looked up from germline, CDR1 is PRHDT and CDR2 is FYEKMQ (reference sequence). CDR3 in amino acids: CASSVVAGEQYF. Here the CDR3 DNA reads TGTGCCAGCAGCGTGGTGGCGGGGGAGCAGTACTTC.

The CDR3 is CASSQLAASYNEQFF. CDR3 in DNA: TGCGCCAGCAGTCAACTAGCGGCCTCCTACAATGAGCAGTTCTTC. The chain has TRBV10-2 and TRBJ2-1, with 8 bases that match TRBD2. Trimming removed 5 bases from V and 0 bases from J; junction bases left unmatched: 3. The germline CDR1 and CDR2 sequences are WSHSY and SAAADI. The CDR3 is 15 amino acids.

The chain joins TRBV19 to TRBJ1-4, with 8 bases identical to TRBD1. J gave up 12 bases and V 4 bases, and 7 bases lay outside the gene matches. Germline CDR1 is LNHDA and CDR2 is SQIVND (reference sequence). This CDR3 has 13 residues. The CDR3: CASSNGQGRELFF. The CDR3 DNA follows: TGTGCCAGTAGTAACGGACAGGGAAGGGAACTGTTTTTT.

This chain's CDR3 is CASSLGTGSFSPYNEQFF. For the CDR3, the DNA is TGTGCCAGCAGCTTGGGGACAGGGTCTTTTTCGCCCTACAATGAGCAGTTCTTC. This chain joins TRBV7-9 and TRBJ2-1, with 9 positions matching TRBD1. This CDR3 region has 18 residues. V was pared by 3 bases and J by 2 bases, with 11 bases of the junction left unmatched. Germline CDR1 and CDR2: SEHNR and FQNEAQ (reference sequence). Full variable domain (missing parts from reference TRBV7-9 and TRBJ2-1): DTGVSQNPRHKITKRGQNVTFRCDPISEHNRLYWYRQTLGQGPEFLTYFQNEAQLEKSRLLSDRFSAERPKGSFSTLEIQRTEQGDSAMYLCASSLGTGSFSPYNEQFFGPGTRLTVL.

This sequence joins TRBV10-3 and TRBJ1-1, with 8 bases fitting TRBD1. Germline loops: CDR1 ENHRY, CDR2 SYGVKD. Unmatched junction bases numbered 8, after V lost 4 bases and J lost 1 base. The CDR3 contains 16 residues. The CDR3 reads CAISGSTGAWNTEAFF. The CDR3 bases are TGTGCCATCAGTGGATCGACAGGGGCCTGGAACACTGAAGCTTTCTTT.

The chain carries TRBV6-1 and TRBJ1-5; the D is unclear. Germline CDR1 reads MNHNS; CDR2 reads SASEGT. The CDR3 is 18 residues long. V lost 2 bases and J 4 bases, leaving 21 bases between the germline ends. The CDR3 region is CASSEWRPRDVWNQPQHF. CDR3 coding DNA: TGTGCCAGCAGTGAATGGAGGCCCCGAGATGTTTGGAATCAGCCCCAGCATTTT.

V is TRBV4-1 and J is TRBJ2-4, with 9 positions matching TRBD2. The CDR3 runs to 18 residues. CDR1 is MGHRA, CDR2 YSYEKL, per germline. J was trimmed by 1 base and V by 3 bases; bases with no gene match: 10. The CDR3 region is CASSHGLARGSAKNIQYF. Written as DNA, the CDR3 is TGCGCCAGCAGCCACGGACTAGCGAGAGGGTCGGCCAAAAACATTCAGTACTTC.

This clone showed up just once. The chain recombines TRBV9 with TRBJ2-3, with 9 nucleotides matching TRBD2. V was pared by 0 bases and J by 11 bases, with 10 bases of the junction left unmatched. CDR1 is SGDLS and CDR2 is YYNGEE in the germline V gene. The CDR3 runs to 15 residues. DNA for the CDR3: TGTGCCAGCAGCGTAGCCGGGACTAGCTCCGAGAAGCAGTATTTT. Protein sequence: CASSVAGTSSEKQYF.

V and J are TRBV28 and TRBJ1-5; 7 bases match TRBD1. The ends lost 3 bases at V and 4 bases at J; junction bases unmatched: 18. The CDR3 runs to 19 residues. Germline-derived CDR1 and CDR2 are MDHEN and SYDVKM. As DNA, the CDR3 is TGTGCCAGCAGTTTTTTAGGACAGGTCCCAGGGGAGCGGAATCAGCCCCAGCATTTT. Translating gives CASSFLGQVPGERNQPQHF.